This TCR beta chain comes out of a study of blood T cell repertoires in COVID-19. In the study overall: From the United States, Italy and Spain came samples of acute and convalescent COVID-19. Sources were T cells, B-cell-depleted T cells, or PBMCs; the material itself was cDNA or gDNA.

Original processing notes: Cell counts per sample came from amplifying reference gene primers. TCRdb keeps only in-frame clones here, not all; method: immunoSEQ multiplex PCR. The DNA gave D and trimming, while V, J and clone size come from that table. The sample lists approximately 260,000 clones, roughly 86% occurring once. There are 14 residues in the CDR3. With 4 bases removed from V and 1 base from J, the gap between germline ends came to 9 bases. Germline CDR1 and CDR2: SGHDN and FVKESK. This receptor was identified in a man between 18 and 29 years old with active or convalescent COVID-19. Source material: peripheral blood. The chain carries TRBV14 and TRBJ2-3; D call uncertain. The CDR3 coding sequence is TGTGCCAGCAGCCGACGGGTGGGCACAGATACGCAGTATTTT. Translation: CASSRRVGTDTQYF.